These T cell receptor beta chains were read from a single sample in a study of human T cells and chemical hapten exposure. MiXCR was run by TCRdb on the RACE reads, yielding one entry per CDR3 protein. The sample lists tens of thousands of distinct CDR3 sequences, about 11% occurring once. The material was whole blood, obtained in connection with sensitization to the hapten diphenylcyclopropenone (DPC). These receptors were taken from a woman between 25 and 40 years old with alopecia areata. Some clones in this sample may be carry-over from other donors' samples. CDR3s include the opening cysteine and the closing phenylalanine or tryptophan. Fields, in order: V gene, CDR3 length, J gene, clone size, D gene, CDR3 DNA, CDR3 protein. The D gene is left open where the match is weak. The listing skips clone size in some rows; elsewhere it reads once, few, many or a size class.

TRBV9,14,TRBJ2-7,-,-,TGTGCCAGCAGCCCCGGGACCCAAAGCTACGAGCAGTACTTC,CASSPGTQSYEQYF
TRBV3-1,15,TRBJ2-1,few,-,TGTGCCAGCAGCCAAGACTTACAACAACCCAATGAGCAGTTCTTC,CASSQDLQQPNEQFF
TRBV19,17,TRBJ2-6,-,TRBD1,TGTGCCAGTAGTTCAAAATCGACAGGGGCTGGGGCCAACGTCCTGACTTTC,CASSSKSTGAGANVLTF
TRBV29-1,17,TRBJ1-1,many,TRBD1,TGCAGCGTTGCGGGATCATCCGGGACAGTTATGAACACTGAAGCTTTCTTT,CSVAGSSGTVMNTEAFF
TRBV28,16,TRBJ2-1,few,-,TGTGCCAGCAGCCCTGGGGCGCTAAGCTCCTACAATGAGCAGTTCTTC,CASSPGALSSYNEQFF
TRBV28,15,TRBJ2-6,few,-,TGTGCCAGCAGTTTGTCAGTTGCCGGGGCCAACGTCCTGACTTTC,CASSLSVAGANVLTF
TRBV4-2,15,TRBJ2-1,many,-,TGTGCCAGCAGCCAAGCGGGAGTCCTTTACAATGAGCAGTTCTTC,CASSQAGVLYNEQFF
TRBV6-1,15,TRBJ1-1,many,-,TGTGCCAGCAGTGAGCAAGGGACCGCCGGGACTGAAGCTTTCTTT,CASSEQGTAGTEAFF
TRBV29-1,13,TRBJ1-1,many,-,TGCAGCGTCGCCAGGGCCACGAACACTGAAGCTTTCTTT,CSVARATNTEAFF
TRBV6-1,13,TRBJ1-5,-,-,TGTGCCAGCAGTGAAGCGCTGTCTCTTCCCCAGCATTTT,CASSEALSLPQHF
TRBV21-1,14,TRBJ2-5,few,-,TGTGCCAGCAGCAAGACTCGGACGGAAGAGACCCAGTACTTC,CASSKTRTEETQYF
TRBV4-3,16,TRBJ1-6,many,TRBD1,TGCGCCAGCAGCCAGGGAAGGGGGCGCGCTAATTCACCCCTCCACTTT,CASSQGRGRANSPLHF
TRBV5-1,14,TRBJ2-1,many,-,TGCGCCAGCAGCCTGGACTTTCAAGCCAATGAGCAGTTCTTC,CASSLDFQANEQFF
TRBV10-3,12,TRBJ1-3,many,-,TGTGCCATCAGTGAGTCAAGTTCCTCCATATATTTT,CAISESSSSIYF
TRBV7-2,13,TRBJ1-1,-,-,TGTGCCAGCAGCTTAGAACAAAGTGGGCGAGCTTTCTTT,CASSLEQSGRAFF
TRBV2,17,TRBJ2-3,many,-,TGTGCCAGCAGTTCCCAATTGGGGGAGGCTGGCACAGATACGCAGTATTTT,CASSSQLGEAGTDTQYF
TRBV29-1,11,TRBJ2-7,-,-,TGCAGCGTGGGGTCGAACTACGAGCAGTACTTC,CSVGSNYEQYF
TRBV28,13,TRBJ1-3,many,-,TGTGCCAGCAGCTCGTTGAGGCAGGGTCCCATATATTTT,CASSSLRQGPIYF
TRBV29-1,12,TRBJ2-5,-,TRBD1,TGCAGCGTACAGGGGGGACAAGAGACCCAGTACTTC,CSVQGGQETQYF
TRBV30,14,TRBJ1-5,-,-,TGTGCCTGGAGTCCTAGACTGGCGGGTCAGCCCCAGCATTTT,CAWSPRLAGQPQHF